Listed here is a single T cell receptor beta chain. Its antigen is undetermined. The data derive from a study of immune cell composition in non-small cell lung cancer. V was trimmed by 0 bases and J by 2 bases, leaving 11 bases between them. Per germline, CDR1 SGHTA and CDR2 FQGNSA. The CDR3 totals 15 residues. Findings of the study overall: Lung adenocarcinomas had lower top 10 clone scores and clonality than squamous tumours. Tumour TCR-beta clonality was not significantly tied to smoking pack-years.

Sequencing was performed with immunoSEQ multiplex PCR; in TCRdb, only in-frame clones are kept and a portion is missing. The data hold 13,000 or so clones, with around three quarters observed a single time. Template was genomic DNA from frozen, unsorted single-cell suspensions. This receptor was identified in a human donor with non-small cell lung cancer. The J gene is TRBJ2-7, the V gene TRBV7-2; D is perhaps TRBD2 (7 bases). What was sequenced was lung tumor tissue. CDR3 region: CASSLARGATYEQYF. Written as DNA, the CDR3 is TGTGCCAGCAGCTTAGCTCGGGGGGCTACCTACGAGCAGTACTTC.